These 11 T cell receptor beta chains originate from one sample sequenced in a study of T-cell reconstitution after alpha-beta-depleted transplantation in children. A library of TCRbeta sequences, prepared with unique molecular identifiers, was generated. TCRdb fed the PCR reads into MiXCR, producing one record per CDR3 protein. The table records 500,000 to 600,000 distinct CDR3 sequences, 32% of them present only once. Specimen: PBMCs from the stem cell graft donor, collected from the stem cell graft. These receptors originate from a human donor who donated a stem cell graft to a child with aplastic anemia.

This clonotype came up a few times. V and J are TRBV12-3 or TRBV12-4 and TRBJ2-5; D uncertain. Between the trimmed V and J ends, which lost 5 bases and 0 bases, there was a span of 10 bases. CDR3 length equals 14 residues. CDR3 in amino acids: CASSLHRDQETQYF. As DNA, the CDR3 is TGTGCCAGCAGTCTTCACCGGGACCAAGAGACCCAGTACTTC.

In this sample, this clonotype turned up a few times. The chain combines TRBV4-3 with TRBJ1-4, with 8 bases matching TRBD1. Germline CDR1 LGHNA, CDR2 YSLEER. This CDR3 is 14 amino acids long. Unmatched junction bases numbered 6, after V lost 6 bases and J lost 6 bases. The CDR3 loop is CASSYRGMDEKLFF. The CDR3 nucleotides are TGCGCCAGCAGTTACAGGGGGATGGATGAAAAACTGTTTTTT.

The V and J genes are TRBV7-2 and TRBJ2-5; either TRBD1 or TRBD2 may fit D (6 bases each). This CDR3 has 14 amino acids. In germline, CDR1 is SGHTA, CDR2 FQGNSA. With 1 base removed from V and 4 bases from J, the gap between germline ends came to 10 bases. The CDR3 nucleotides are TGTGCCAGCAGCTTAGGGGGGGCCCGAGAGACCCAGTACTTC. Protein sequence: CASSLGGARETQYF.

This chain joins TRBV14 and TRBJ1-2; D unclear. The V gene lost 0 bases and the J gene lost 4 bases, with 9 bases spanning the gap. Germline CDR1 and CDR2: SGHDN and FVKESK. The CDR3 runs to 14 residues. The CDR3 coding sequence is TGTGCCAGCAGCCAAGAAGCGGGCAGCTATGGCTACACCTTC. It codes for CASSQEAGSYGYTF.

The rearrangement joins TRBV20-1 to TRBJ1-3; possible D gene TRBD1, 6 bases. This CDR3 is built from 17 residues. V lost 3 bases to trimming and J lost 0 bases, with 18 bases between them. Germline V lookup: CDR1 DFQATT, CDR2 SNEGSKA (reference sequence). The CDR3 loop is CSASSGQISLSGNTIYF. In DNA form, the CDR3 reads TGCAGTGCTAGTTCTGGACAGATCAGCCTCTCTGGAAACACCATATATTTT.

The chain is built from TRBV12-3 or TRBV12-4 and TRBJ2-1; 12 nucleotides agree with TRBD2. The CDR3 has 16 amino acids. V shed 1 base, J shed 7 bases, and the junction held 5 bases outside the gene matches. The CDR3 here is CASSLGILAGGNEQFF. The CDR3, as DNA: TGTGCCAGCAGTTTAGGTATCCTAGCGGGAGGGAATGAGCAGTTCTTC.

V is TRBV28 and J is TRBJ2-3, with 10 bases fitting TRBD1. The V segment lost 6 bases and the J segment 0 bases; nucleotides outside the gene matches: 15. This CDR3 comprises 19 residues. Germline V gene lookup returns CDR1 MDHEN and CDR2 SYDVKM. This CDR3 reads CASRFPLVRTGGSTDTQYF. CDR3 DNA sequence: TGTGCCAGCAGGTTCCCACTCGTCCGGACAGGGGGTAGCACAGATACGCAGTATTTT.

The genes are TRBV6-2 or TRBV6-3 and TRBJ1-5; 8 bases are shared with TRBD1. CDR1 and CDR2 from the germline V gene are MNHEY and SVGEGT. CDR3 size: 14 residues. J gave up 9 bases and V 5 bases, and 9 bases lay outside the gene matches. The CDR3, as DNA: TGTGCCAGCAGTCCCGGGACAGGAACTCGGCCCCAGCATTTT. This sequence encodes CASSPGTGTRPQHF.

This clonotype has a handful of counts. This chain links TRBV12-3 or TRBV12-4 with TRBJ2-7; 9 bases agree with TRBD2. The CDR3 has 12 amino acids. V shed 3 bases, J shed 6 bases, and the junction held 0 bases outside the gene matches. CDR3 residues: CASSLTSGEQYV. CDR3 nucleotide sequence: TGTGCCAGCAGTTTGACTAGCGGCGAGCAGTACGTC.

The V gene is TRBV10-3, the J gene TRBJ1-5; 12 nucleotides line up with TRBD1. Looked up from germline, CDR1 is ENHRY and CDR2 is SYGVKD. This CDR3 is 18 amino acids long. The junction had 10 bases not matched to a gene; V was cut back by 4 bases and J by 3 bases. The CDR3 DNA sequence: TGTGCCATCAGTGGAGGGACAGGGGGCGCGGGGGTCAATCAGCCCCAGCATTTT. It translates to CAISGGTGGAGVNQPQHF.

In its sample, this clonotype was seen a few times. This chain joins TRBV5-6 and TRBJ2-7; 10 bases match TRBD1. V lost 0 bases to trimming and J lost 5 bases; unmatched junction nucleotides: 5. CDR1 and CDR2 (germline): SGHDT, YYEEEE. This CDR3 contains 15 residues. The CDR3 nucleotides read TGTGCCAGCAGCTTGGCGGGACAGGGGAGACACGAGCAGTACTTC. Its translation is CASSLAGQGRHEQYF.